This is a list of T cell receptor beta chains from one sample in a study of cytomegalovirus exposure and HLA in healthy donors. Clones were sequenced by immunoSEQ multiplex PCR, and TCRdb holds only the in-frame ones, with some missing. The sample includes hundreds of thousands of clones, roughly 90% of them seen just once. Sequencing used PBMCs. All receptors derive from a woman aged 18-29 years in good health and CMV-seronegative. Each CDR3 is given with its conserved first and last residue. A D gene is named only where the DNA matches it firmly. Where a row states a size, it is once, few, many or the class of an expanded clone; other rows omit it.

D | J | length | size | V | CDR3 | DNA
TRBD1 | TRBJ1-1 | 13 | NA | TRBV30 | CAWTTGLGTEAFF | TGTGCCTGGACGACAGGGTTGGGCACTGAAGCTTTCTTT
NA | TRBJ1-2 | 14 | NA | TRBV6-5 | CASSSQAPGYGYTF | TGTGCCAGCAGTTCACAGGCCCCAGGCTATGGCTACACCTTC
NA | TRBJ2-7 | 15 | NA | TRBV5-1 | CASSPRGGERYEQYF | TGCGCCAGCAGCCCGAGGGGCGGGGAGCGCTACGAGCAGTACTTC
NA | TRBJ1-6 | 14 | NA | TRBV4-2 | CASSQDIGDSPLHF | TGTGCCAGCAGCCAAGATATAGGGGATTCACCCCTCCACTTT
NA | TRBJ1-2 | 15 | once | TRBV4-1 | CASSQVRGGGYGYTF | TGCGCCAGCAGCCAAGTTAGGGGGGGTGGCTATGGCTACACCTTC
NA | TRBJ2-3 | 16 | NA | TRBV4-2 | CASSQVPMLDTDTQYF | TGTGCCAGCAGCCAAGTTCCGATGCTAGACACAGATACGCAGTATTTT
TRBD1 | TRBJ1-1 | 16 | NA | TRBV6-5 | CASSYGTGGMNTEAFF | TGTGCCAGCAGTTACGGGACAGGGGGGATGAACACTGAAGCTTTCTTT
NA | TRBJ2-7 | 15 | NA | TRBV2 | CAGSAQGGATGEQYF | TGTGCCGGCAGTGCCCAGGGGGGCGCGACGGGGGAGCAGTACTTC
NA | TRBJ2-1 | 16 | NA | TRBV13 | CASSALGTVNPNEQFF | TGTGCCAGCAGCGCTCTTGGGACTGTAAACCCCAATGAGCAGTTCTTC
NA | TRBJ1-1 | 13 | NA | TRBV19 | CAIIDWVGAEAFF | TGTGCCATCATAGACTGGGTCGGGGCTGAAGCTTTCTTT
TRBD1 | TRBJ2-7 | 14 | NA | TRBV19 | CASSTGTGTYEQYF | TGTGCCAGTAGTACCGGGACAGGGACCTACGAGCAGTACTTC
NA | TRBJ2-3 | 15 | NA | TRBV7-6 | CASGGTGDFRDTQYF | TGTGCCAGCGGGGGGACGGGGGATTTCAGAGATACGCAGTATTTT
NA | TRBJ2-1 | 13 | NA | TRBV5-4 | CASSLRGGDEQFF | TGTGCCAGCAGCTTGAGAGGGGGGGATGAGCAGTTCTTC
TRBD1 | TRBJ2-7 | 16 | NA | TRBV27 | CASRMDRGFYFYEQYF | TGTGCCAGCAGAATGGACAGGGGGTTTTATTTCTACGAGCAGTACTTC
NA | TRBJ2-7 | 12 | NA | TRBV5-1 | CASSPSSYEQYF | TGCGCCAGCAGCCCGTCCTCCTACGAGCAGTACTTC
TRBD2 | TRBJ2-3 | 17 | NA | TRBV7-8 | CASSSKRGLASTDTQYF | TGTGCCAGCAGCTCCAAGCGCGGACTAGCTAGCACAGATACGCAGTATTTT
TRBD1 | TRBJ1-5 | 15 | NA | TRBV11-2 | CASSLEPRGHQPQHF | TGTGCCAGCAGCTTAGAACCCAGGGGGCACCAGCCCCAGCATTTT
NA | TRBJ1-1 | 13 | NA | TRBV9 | CASGEGSNTEAFF | TGTGCCAGCGGGGAGGGATCGAACACTGAAGCTTTCTTT
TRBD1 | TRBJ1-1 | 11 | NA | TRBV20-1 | CSARGDSEAFF | TGCAGTGCTAGAGGGGACAGCGAAGCTTTCTTT
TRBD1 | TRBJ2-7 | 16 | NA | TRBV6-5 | CASSSGTGARFYEQYF | TGTGCCAGCAGTTCTGGCACAGGGGCTAGGTTCTACGAGCAGTACTTC
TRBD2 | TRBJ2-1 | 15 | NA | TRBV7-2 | CASSPGTSSFNEQFF | TGTGCCAGCAGCCCTGGGACTAGCTCCTTCAATGAGCAGTTCTTC
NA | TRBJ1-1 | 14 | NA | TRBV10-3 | CAIRGGAGDTEAFF | TGTGCCATCAGGGGGGGGGCTGGGGACACTGAAGCTTTCTTT
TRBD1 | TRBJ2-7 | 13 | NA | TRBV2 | CASTPGGTYEQYF | TGTGCCAGCACTCCAGGGGGCACCTACGAGCAGTACTTC
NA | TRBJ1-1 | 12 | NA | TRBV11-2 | CASSLGQTEAFF | TGTGCCAGCAGCTTAGGACAGACTGAAGCTTTCTTT
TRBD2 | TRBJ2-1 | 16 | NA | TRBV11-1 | CASSSRGGGDYNEQFF | TGTGCCAGCAGCTCCCGGGGCGGGGGGGACTACAATGAGCAGTTCTTC
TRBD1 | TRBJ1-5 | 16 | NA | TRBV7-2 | CASSRRDRGGDQPQHF | TGTGCCAGCAGCCGCAGGGACAGGGGAGGGGATCAGCCCCAGCATTTT
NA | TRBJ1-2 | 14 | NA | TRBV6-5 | CASSYLTANYGYTF | TGTGCCAGCAGTTACTTGACAGCTAACTATGGCTACACCTTC
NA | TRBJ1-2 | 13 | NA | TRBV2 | CASSEYAGYGYTF | TGTGCCAGCAGTGAGTACGCAGGCTATGGCTACACCTTC
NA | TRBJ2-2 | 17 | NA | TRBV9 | CASSDPKGGSNTGELFF | TGTGCCAGCAGCGACCCAAAGGGGGGGTCGAACACCGGGGAGCTGTTTTTT
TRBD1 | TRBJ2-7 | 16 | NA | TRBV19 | CASSIATGGAAYEQYF | TGTGCCAGTAGTATAGCAACAGGGGGCGCCGCCTACGAGCAGTACTTC
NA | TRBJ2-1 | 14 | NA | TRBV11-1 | CASHPGRSYNEQFF | TGTGCCAGTCACCCGGGAAGATCCTACAATGAGCAGTTCTTC
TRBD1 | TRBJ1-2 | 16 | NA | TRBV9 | CASTKLDRGINYGYTF | TGTGCCAGCACCAAACTCGACAGGGGCATTAACTATGGCTACACCTTC
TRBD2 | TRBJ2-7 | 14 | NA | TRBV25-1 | CASSESGGSYEQYF | TGTGCCAGCAGTGAATCGGGGGGATCTTACGAGCAGTACTTC
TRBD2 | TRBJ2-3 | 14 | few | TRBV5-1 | CASIRRGDEDTQYF | TGCGCCAGCATTCGGCGGGGGGATGAAGATACGCAGTATTTT
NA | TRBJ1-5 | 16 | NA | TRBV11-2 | CASSHRSKGSAQPQHF | TGTGCCAGCAGCCACAGATCCAAGGGGTCCGCTCAGCCCCAGCATTTT
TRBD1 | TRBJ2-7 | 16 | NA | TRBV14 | CASSSSRDRVSYEQYF | TGTGCCAGCAGCTCAAGTCGAGACAGGGTCTCCTACGAGCAGTACTTC
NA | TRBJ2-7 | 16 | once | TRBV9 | CASSVGFAGVQDEQYF | TGTGCCAGCAGCGTAGGCTTTGCAGGGGTGCAGGACGAGCAGTACTTC
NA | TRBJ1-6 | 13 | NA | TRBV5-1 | CASSSLTDSPLHF | TGCGCCAGCAGCTCCCTCACGGATTCACCCCTCCACTTT
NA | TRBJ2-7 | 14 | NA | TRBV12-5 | CASGSRDNPYEQYF | TGTGCTAGTGGTAGCCGGGACAACCCGTACGAGCAGTACTTC
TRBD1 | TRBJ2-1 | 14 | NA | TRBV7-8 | CASSFTGGGNEQFF | TGTGCCAGCAGCTTCACAGGGGGTGGTAATGAGCAGTTCTTC
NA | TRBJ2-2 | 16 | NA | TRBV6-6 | CASSYPSGLLAGELFF | TGTGCCAGCAGTTATCCCTCCGGGTTGTTGGCCGGGGAGCTGTTTTTT
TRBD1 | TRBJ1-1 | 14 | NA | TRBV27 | CASSLYRGRAEAFF | TGTGCCAGCAGTTTATACAGGGGCAGGGCTGAAGCTTTCTTT
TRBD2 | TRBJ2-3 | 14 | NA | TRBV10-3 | CANSGGPSTDTQYF | TGTGCTAACTCGGGGGGTCCTAGCACAGATACGCAGTATTTT
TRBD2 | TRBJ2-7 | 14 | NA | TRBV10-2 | CASSRGGPNYEQYF | TGCGCCAGCAGTCGCGGGGGGCCCAACTACGAGCAGTACTTC
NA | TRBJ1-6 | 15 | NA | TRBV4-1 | CASSSPTELNSPLHF | TGCGCCAGCAGCTCCCCGACGGAGTTAAATTCCCCCCTCCACTTT
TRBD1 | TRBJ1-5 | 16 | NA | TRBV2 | CASRRDRGLDNQPQHF | TGTGCCAGCAGGAGGGACAGGGGGCTCGACAATCAGCCCCAGCATTTT
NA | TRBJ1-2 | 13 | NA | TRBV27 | CASSLGLGYGYTF | TGTGCCAGCAGTTTGGGGCTTGGGTATGGCTACACCTTC
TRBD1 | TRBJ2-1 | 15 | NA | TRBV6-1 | CASSEAGTGKDEQFF | TGTGCCAGCAGTGAAGCGGGGACAGGGAAGGATGAGCAGTTCTTC
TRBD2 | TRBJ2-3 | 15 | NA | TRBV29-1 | CSVEDGGGATDTQYF | TGCAGCGTTGAAGATGGCGGGGGGGCGACAGATACGCAGTATTTT
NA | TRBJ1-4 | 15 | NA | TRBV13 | CASSSAREDPEKLFF | TGTGCCAGCAGCTCAGCCCGGGAGGACCCTGAAAAACTGTTTTTT
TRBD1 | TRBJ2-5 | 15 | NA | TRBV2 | CASSSGTGSQETQYF | TGTGCCAGCAGTTCCGGGACAGGGAGTCAAGAGACCCAGTACTTC
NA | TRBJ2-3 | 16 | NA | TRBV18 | CASSVNLQGAADTQYF | TGTGCCAGCTCAGTTAACCTACAGGGAGCCGCAGATACGCAGTATTTT
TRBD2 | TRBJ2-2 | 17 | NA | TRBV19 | CASTLPPSGGLAGELFF | TGTGCCAGCACCCTCCCCCCTAGCGGGGGGCTCGCCGGGGAGCTGTTTTTT
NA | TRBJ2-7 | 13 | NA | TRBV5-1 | CASSSLWSREQYF | TGCGCCAGCAGCTCACTTTGGTCCCGGGAGCAGTACTTC